Below, one T cell receptor (beta chain) is given with its context. Its specificity is unknown. Germline V gives CDR1 LGHNA, CDR2 YSLEER. This CDR3 has 15 amino acids. Trimming removed 3 bases at V and 3 bases at J, with 15 bases between. This specimen comes from a study of cytomegalovirus exposure and HLA in healthy donors. Study results and caveats: A missense variant in DCLRE1C was later tied to TCR beta V- and J-gene trimming. Exclusion as indistinguishable affected some V segments, including TRBV6-2 and TRBV6-3. Overall, 164 TCR beta chains were annotated as cytomegalovirus-associated. Most observed TCR sequences were rare, whereas some public TCRs were detected in many donors.

PCR used 60 Vbeta primers and 13 Jbeta primers. The repertoire was sequenced with immunoSEQ multiplex PCR; TCRdb's copy has only in-frame clones and lacks some. The repertoire includes more than 150,000 clones, about 85% of them detected once, and approximately 1.3% sits in the top ten. The clonotype was recovered from a man aged 50 to 60 in good health and CMV-seropositive. This chain connects TRBV4-3 to TRBJ2-7, with D possibly matching TRBD1 (7 bases). Sequencing was done on a sample of PBMCs. The CDR3 sequence is CASSHAGGGFYEQYF. The CDR3 nucleotides are TGCGCCAGCAGCCACGCCGGAGGGGGCTTCTACGAGCAGTACTTC.